What follows describes a single TCR beta chain. The antigen is undetermined. The treatment denotes: some 20 received Ad26.COV2.S at low or high dose, single or two shots; about five received placebo; per-sample allocation not given. Vaccine and placebo recipients were sampled on day 63 after the first injection. Boston supplied an adult donor aged 18-55 years. These data come from a study of Ad26.COV2.S vaccination and SARS-CoV-2 variants. Study background: Ad26.COV2.S, an intramuscular injection, was given once or twice 56 days apart.

CDR3 size: 16 residues. Germline assignment: CDR1 SGHAT and CDR2 FQNNGV. Trimming took off 2 bases at V and 4 bases at J, with 17 bases between the two ends. Clones were sequenced by immunoSEQ multiplex PCR, and TCRdb holds only the in-frame ones, with some missing. Among about 400,000 clones, roughly 90% were seen once, and the ten largest hold approximately 4%. Study-wide results and limits: Reportedly, after vaccination the spike-specific CD8+ and CD4+ T cell responses displayed substantial breadth. The TCR breadth and depth analyses may have understated or missed part of the total T cell responses.

The sample was peripheral blood, taken in a trial of Ad26.COV2.S vaccine versus placebo. The TCR originated in a person between 18 and 65 years old who received the Ad26.COV2.S COVID-19 vaccine or a placebo. The rearrangement joins TRBV11-2 to TRBJ1-2; D remains ambiguous. CDR3 residues: CASSLLSSGSGYGYTF. The CDR3 DNA is TGTGCCAGCAGCTTATTGTCGTCTGGGTCGGGCTATGGCTACACCTTC.